This T cell receptor (beta chain) is from a study of T cell responses to AZD1222 COVID-19 vaccine. Study-wide findings and caveats: Donors were chiefly white British, with a greater number of females, and clonal diversity was perhaps underestimated. Across the whole spike, CD4 TCRs peaked at regions 160-218 and 743-854.

Comment on this clone: Its antigen is not identified.

Libraries were prepared by immunoSEQ multiplex PCR; TCRdb keeps only in-frame clonotypes and omits some of them. The table has roughly 100,000 clones, about 87% seen once. Material: peripheral blood, obtained on day 0 of AZD1222 vaccination. This clonotype was obtained from an adult in good health.

Here the CDR3 reads CASSREQRREQYF. CDR3 nucleotide sequence: TGTGCCAGCAGTCGAGAACAGCGAAGGGAGCAGTACTTC. The chain carries TRBV2 and TRBJ2-7; D not resolved. The germline CDR1 and CDR2 sequences are SNHLY and FYNNEI. The CDR3 loop spans 13 amino acids. Trimming pared 5 bases from V and 7 bases from J, leaving 15 bases between.